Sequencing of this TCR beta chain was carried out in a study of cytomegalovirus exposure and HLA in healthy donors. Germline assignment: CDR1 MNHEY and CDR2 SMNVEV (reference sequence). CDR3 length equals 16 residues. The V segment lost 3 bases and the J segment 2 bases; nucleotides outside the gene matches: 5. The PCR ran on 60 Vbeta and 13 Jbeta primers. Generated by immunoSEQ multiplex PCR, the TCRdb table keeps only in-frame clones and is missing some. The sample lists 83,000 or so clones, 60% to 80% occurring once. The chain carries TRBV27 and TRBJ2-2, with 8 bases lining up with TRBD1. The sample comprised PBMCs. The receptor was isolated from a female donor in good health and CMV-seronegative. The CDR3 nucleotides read TGTGCCAGCAGTTTCCAAGGACAGGGCAACACCGGGGAGCTGTTTTTT. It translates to CASSFQGQGNTGELFF.